The 8 T cell receptor beta chains below were found in one sample sequenced in a study of OX40 agonist ivuxolimab in advanced cancers. The protocol was immunoSEQ multiplex PCR, while the TCRdb copy is restricted to in-frame clones and leaves out a portion. This sample has more than 2,000 clones, with roughly 77% found just once. This sample comprised CD4+ or CD8+ T cells sorted from blood, obtained in a trial of the OX40 agonist ivuxolimab. The receptors here all came from an adult with an advanced solid tumor such as melanoma, head and neck, liver or kidney cancer.

V gene TRBV25-1 combines with J gene TRBJ2-7; D is ambiguous. This CDR3 comprises 11 residues. V lost 4 bases, J lost 6 bases, and 7 bases lay in between. Germline CDR1 reads MGHDK; CDR2 reads SYGVNS. The CDR3 protein is CASSVGVEQYF. CDR3 in DNA: TGTGCCAGCAGTGTAGGAGTCGAGCAGTACTTC.

The J gene is TRBJ1-1, the V gene TRBV6-1; 8 nucleotides line up with TRBD1. The CDR3 covers 14 residues. The germline V gene has CDR1 MNHNS and CDR2 SASEGT. Trimming cost V 3 bases and J 5 bases; bases outside gene matches: 5. The CDR3 bases are TGTGCCAGCAGTGACACAGGGGGACGGACTGAAGCTTTCTTT. Protein product: CASSDTGGRTEAFF.

The V gene is TRBV28, the J gene TRBJ1-5; D is perhaps TRBD1 (6 bases). The V gene lost 8 bases and the J gene lost 2 bases, with 10 bases spanning the gap. The CDR3 consists of 13 residues. Germline V gene lookup returns CDR1 MDHEN and CDR2 SYDVKM. The CDR3 nucleotides are TGTGCCAGCGAGGGGGACGGCAATCAGCCCCAGCATTTT. This gives the protein CASEGDGNQPQHF.

The table lists this clone with a count of one. The V gene is TRBV5-1, the J gene TRBJ1-1, with TRBD1 matching 7 bases. The trim removed 3 bases at V and 7 bases at J, leaving 6 bases unmatched. This CDR3 has 13 residues. Germline-derived CDR1 and CDR2 are SGHRS and YFSETQ. In nucleotides, the CDR3 is TGCGCCAGCAGCTCACAGGGGTGGGGTGAAGCTTTCTTT. It encodes CASSSQGWGEAFF.

V gene TRBV7-6 combines with J gene TRBJ2-7; D unresolved. The CDR3 consists of 13 residues. In germline, CDR1 is SGHVS, CDR2 FNYEAQ. Trimming took 1 base from V and 4 from J, leaving 8 bases between them. The CDR3 sequence: CASSLESAYEQYF. The CDR3 DNA reads TGTGCCAGCAGCTTAGAAAGCGCATACGAGCAGTACTTC.

DNA for the CDR3: TGTGCCAGCAGCTTCGGGCAGTTAGCGGGAGGCGTATACAATGAGCAGTTCTTC. Its translation is CASSFGQLAGGVYNEQFF. The chain couples TRBV5-6 to TRBJ2-1, with 10 bases identical to TRBD2. The germline V gene encodes CDR1 SGHDT and CDR2 YYEEEE. J gave up 4 bases and V 2 bases, and 12 bases lay outside the gene matches. The CDR3 has 18 residues.

The rearrangement joins TRBV30 to TRBJ2-1; D is unclear. CDR3 length: 12 residues. V shed 5 bases and J shed 10 bases, with 15 bases lying between them. Germline V gene sequence: CDR1 GTSNPN, CDR2 SVGIG (reference sequence). The CDR3 bases are TGTGCCTGGGGTCCCCTATCGGACGAGCAGTTCTTC. Translating it yields CAWGPLSDEQFF.

By share of the sample, this clone is hyperexpanded (1% or more). J is TRBJ1-4 and V is TRBV7-9; TRBD1 aligns across 7 bases. The V segment lost 4 bases and the J segment 16 bases; nucleotides outside the gene matches: 9. There are 12 residues in the CDR3. Germline V CDR1 and CDR2: SEHNR, FQNEAQ (reference sequence). DNA for the CDR3: TGTGCCAGCAGCTGGGGACGACAGGGTCCGTTTTTT. It encodes CASSWGRQGPFF.